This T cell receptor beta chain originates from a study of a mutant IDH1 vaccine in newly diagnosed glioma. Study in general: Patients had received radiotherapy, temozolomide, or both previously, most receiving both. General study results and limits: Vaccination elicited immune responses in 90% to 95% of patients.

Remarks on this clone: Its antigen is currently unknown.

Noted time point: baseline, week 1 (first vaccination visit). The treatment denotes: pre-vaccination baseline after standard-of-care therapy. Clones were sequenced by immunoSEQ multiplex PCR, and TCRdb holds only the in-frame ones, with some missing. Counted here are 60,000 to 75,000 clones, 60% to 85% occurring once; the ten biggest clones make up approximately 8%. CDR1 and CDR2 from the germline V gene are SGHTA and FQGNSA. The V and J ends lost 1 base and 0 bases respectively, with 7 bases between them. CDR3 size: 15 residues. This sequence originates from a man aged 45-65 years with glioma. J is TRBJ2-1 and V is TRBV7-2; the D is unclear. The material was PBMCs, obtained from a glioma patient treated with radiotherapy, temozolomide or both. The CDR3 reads CASSLGWGSYNEQFF. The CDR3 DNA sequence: TGTGCCAGCAGCTTAGGGTGGGGCTCCTACAATGAGCAGTTCTTC. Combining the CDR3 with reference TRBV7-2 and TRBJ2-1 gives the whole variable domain GAGVSQSPSNKVTEKGKDVELRCDPISGHTALYWYRQSLGQGLEFLIYFQGNSAPDKSGLPSDRFSAERTGGSVSTLTIQRTQQEDSAVYLCASSLGWGSYNEQFFGPGTRLTVL.